The 22 T cell receptor beta chains below all came from one sample that was sequenced in a study of shared clonotypes between healthy human individuals. Some clones are missing from TCRdb's copy, which holds only in-frame ones; the method was immunoSEQ multiplex PCR. The repertoire holds approximately 1,500,000 clones, around 95% seen once, with approximately 1% in the top ten. Source material: naive CD4+ T cells sorted from blood. The subset was: CD45RA+ positively selected. The source of these receptors is a man aged 25 to 45 in good health.

The chain links TRBV5-1 to TRBJ2-3; 10 nucleotides align to TRBD2. Germline CDR1 and CDR2: SGHRS and YFSETQ. The length of the CDR3 is 15 residues. V lost 0 bases to trimming and J lost 4 bases; unmatched junction nucleotides: 2. CDR3 DNA sequence: TGCGCCAGCAGCTTGGGGAGCGGGAGGGCAGATACGCAGTATTTT. It translates to CASSLGSGRADTQYF.

This clone was recorded once. This sequence joins TRBV28 and TRBJ2-3, with D possibly called TRBD1 or TRBD2 (5 bases each). The CDR3 contains 14 residues. The germline gives CDR1 MDHEN, CDR2 SYDVKM. With 10 bases removed from V and 1 base from J, the gap between germline ends came to 15 bases. The CDR3 coding sequence is TGTGCCACCCAACTACGAGGGGGCACAGATACGCAGTATTTT. Protein sequence: CATQLRGGTDTQYF.

This clone was found once. The chain links TRBV18 to TRBJ1-4; 7 bases fit TRBD1. The germline CDR1 and CDR2 sequences are KGHSH and LQKENI. V lost 5 bases, J lost 3 bases, and 3 bases stayed unmatched. CDR3 length: 14 amino acids. CDR3 in DNA: TGTGCCAGCTCATACAGGGGTTCTAATGAAAAACTGTTTTTT. The encoded protein is CASSYRGSNEKLFF.

Concerning this clone itself: The sample contains more than one DNA sequence encoding this CDR3. The V gene is TRBV9, the J gene TRBJ2-7, with D tentatively TRBD2 (6 bases). The germline V and J ends were trimmed by 0 bases and 0 bases, with 10 bases remaining between them. The CDR3 covers 15 residues. In germline, CDR1 is SGDLS, CDR2 YYNGEE. Written as DNA, the CDR3 is TGTGCCAGCAGCGTAGGGGGGGTTTCCTCCTACGAGCAGTACTTC. It codes for CASSVGGVSSYEQYF.

This chain connects TRBV4-2 to TRBJ2-7; D possibly corresponds to TRBD2 (5 bases). Trimming removed 1 base from V and 6 bases from J, with 10 bases in between. Germline CDR1 reads LGHNA; CDR2 reads YNFKEQ. This CDR3 spans 13 amino acids. The CDR3 here is CASSQGPGSEQYF. The DNA for the CDR3 is TGTGCCAGCAGCCAAGGACCGGGGAGCGAGCAGTACTTC.

J is TRBJ1-1 and V is TRBV7-9, with 8 bases that match TRBD1. With V trimmed by 2 bases and J by 3 bases, 5 bases remained unmatched. This CDR3 is 15 amino acids long. Germline lookup yields CDR1 SEHNR and CDR2 FQNEAQ (reference sequence). This chain's CDR3 is CASSLPQGGDTEAFF. CDR3 DNA sequence: TGTGCCAGCAGCTTACCACAGGGGGGGGACACTGAAGCTTTCTTT.

The chain couples TRBV30 to TRBJ2-1; 8 bases match TRBD1. Germline-derived CDR1 and CDR2 are GTSNPN and SVGIG (reference sequence). This CDR3 has 14 amino acids. With V trimmed by 5 bases and J by 6 bases, 9 bases remained unmatched. This CDR3 is CAWCTGGSVNEQFF. Written as DNA, the CDR3 is TGTGCCTGGTGTACAGGGGGGAGTGTCAATGAGCAGTTCTTC. Together with reference TRBV30 and TRBJ2-1, the CDR3 gives the full variable domain: SQTIHQWPATLVQPVGSPLSLECTVEGTSNPNLYWYRQAAGRGLQLLFYSVGIGQISSEVPQNLSASRPQDRQFILSSKKLLLSDSGFYLCAWCTGGSVNEQFFGPGTRLTVL.

This chain joins TRBV11-2 and TRBJ2-4; D not resolved. Per the germline V gene, CDR1 is SGHAT and CDR2 is FQNNGV. The CDR3 contains 15 residues. The ends were cut back, 0 bases at V and 1 base at J, with 7 bases in the middle. The CDR3 nucleotides read TGTGCCAGCAGCTTAGATGTTCTGGCCAAAAACATTCAGTACTTC. Residues: CASSLDVLAKNIQYF.

About this clone: Other DNA sequences within the sample encode an identical CDR3. This chain uses TRBV7-9 with TRBJ1-5; 8 bases are a match to TRBD1. Germline V CDR1 and CDR2: SEHNR, FQNEAQ (reference sequence). The CDR3 spans 14 residues. With V trimmed by 5 bases and J by 1 base, 1 base remained unmatched. CDR3 amino acids: CASSRTGSNQPQHF. For the CDR3, the DNA is TGTGCCAGCAGCCGGACAGGGAGCAATCAGCCCCAGCATTTT.

The V gene is TRBV6-6, the J gene TRBJ2-3, with D unclear. CDR1 and CDR2 from the germline V gene are MNHNY and SVGAGI (reference sequence). Trimming pared 3 bases from V and 4 bases from J, leaving 14 bases between. The CDR3 sequence is 15 residues long. CDR3 DNA: TGTGCCAGCAGTTATCCGGGCCCCCGCGCAGATACGCAGTATTTT. Its protein is CASSYPGPRADTQYF.

The chain links TRBV28 to TRBJ2-7, with a weak D call TRBD1 (5 bases). Germline CDR1 is MDHEN and CDR2 is SYDVKM. V lost 3 bases, J lost 5 bases, and 5 bases lay in between. CDR3 size: 11 residues. The chain's CDR3 is CASSFRDEQYF. CDR3 coding DNA: TGTGCCAGCAGTTTCAGGGACGAGCAGTACTTC.

The rearrangement uses TRBV6-5 and TRBJ2-3; perhaps TRBD1 as D (5 bases). The CDR3 has 13 residues. Germline CDR1 and CDR2: MNHEY and SVGAGI. V gave up 10 bases and J gave up 1 base, with 12 bases separating them. CDR3 amino acids: CATGRVGTDTQYF. CDR3 nucleotide sequence: TGTGCCACAGGGCGAGTTGGCACAGATACGCAGTATTTT.

The rearrangement joins TRBV6-1 to TRBJ2-7; possible D gene TRBD2, 6 bases. The ends were cut back, 3 bases at V and 0 bases at J, with 18 bases in the middle. This CDR3 region has 17 residues. Germline loops: CDR1 MNHNS, CDR2 SASEGT. The DNA of the CDR3 is TGTGCCAGCAGTGAGCTGGGCGGGACCCTGTCCTCCTACGAGCAGTACTTC. The encoded protein is CASSELGGTLSSYEQYF.

This chain uses TRBV27 with TRBJ1-4, with a tentative D call TRBD1 (5 bases). Germline-derived CDR1 and CDR2 are MNHEY and SMNVEV (reference sequence). Trimming took 0 bases from V and 0 from J, leaving 11 bases between them. The length of the CDR3 is 17 residues. For the CDR3, the DNA is TGTGCCAGCAGTTTATCCCGACAGACGACAACTAATGAAAAACTGTTTTTT. Protein: CASSLSRQTTTNEKLFF.

The chain recombines TRBV5-1 with TRBJ2-3; 7 positions match TRBD2. CDR3 length equals 14 residues. Germline V gene sequence: CDR1 SGHRS, CDR2 YFSETQ. J lost 2 bases, V lost 4 bases, and 4 bases had no gene match. The CDR3: CASSLAEITDTQYF. As DNA, the CDR3 is TGCGCCAGCAGCCTAGCGGAGATCACAGATACGCAGTATTTT.

This chain's CDR3 is CATSRRRWSSTDTQYF. In nucleotides, the CDR3 is TGTGCCACCAGCCGGCGCCGCTGGTCGAGCACAGATACGCAGTATTTT. The V and J genes are TRBV15 and TRBJ2-3, with unresolved D. Trimming removed 5 bases at V and 0 bases at J, with 15 bases between. The CDR3 is 16 amino acids. Germline CDR1 LNHNV, CDR2 YYDKDF (reference sequence).

This clone showed up just a few times. V gene TRBV18 combines with J gene TRBJ2-7; no definite D call. The germline V gene has CDR1 KGHSH and CDR2 LQKENI. The CDR3 sequence is 13 residues long. V dropped 3 bases and J dropped 7 bases, with 13 bases sitting between them. The CDR3 spells CASSPLVEGEQYF. The CDR3 DNA sequence: TGTGCCAGCTCACCTCTCGTGGAAGGGGAGCAGTACTTC.

The rearrangement joins TRBV5-4 to TRBJ2-7, with D hard to call. V dropped 3 bases and J dropped 6 bases, with 13 bases sitting between them. CDR3 length equals 13 residues. The V gene's germline CDR1 is SGHNT and CDR2 YYREEE (reference sequence). This CDR3 is CASSWSIFGEQYF. CDR3 in DNA: TGTGCCAGCAGCTGGTCGATCTTTGGCGAGCAGTACTTC.

The table lists this clone with a count of one. The V gene is TRBV21-1, the J gene TRBJ2-6. TRBV21-1 is a documented pseudogene. CDR3 size: 14 residues. Here the CDR3 reads CASSMGTGANVLTF. DNA of the CDR3: TGTGCCAGCAGCATGGGAACTGGGGCCAACGTCCTGACTTTC.

CDR3 sequence (DNA): TGTGCCAGCAGCTTTTATTGGGCATACAGTTTGCTCACTGAAGCTTTCTTT. Translation: CASSFYWAYSLLTEAFF. J is TRBJ1-1 and V is TRBV7-2; D call uncertain. CDR3 length: 17 amino acids. V lost 3 bases, J lost 4 bases, and 21 bases lay in between. CDR1 and CDR2 from the germline V gene are SGHTA and FQGNSA. The whole variable domain, remainder taken from reference TRBV7-2 and TRBJ1-1, is GAGVSQSPSNKVTEKGKDVELRCDPISGHTALYWYRQSLGQGLEFLIYFQGNSAPDKSGLPSDRFSAERTGGSVSTLTIQRTQQEDSAVYLCASSFYWAYSLLTEAFFGQGTRLTVV.

The chain joins TRBV6-5 to TRBJ1-1, with a possible D match to TRBD1 (5 bases). CDR1 MNHEY and CDR2 SVGAGI come from the germline V gene. V was shortened by 4 bases and J by 1 base, with 10 bases between the two germline ends. The length of the CDR3 is 14 residues. Written as DNA, the CDR3 is TGTGCCAGCAGTTGGGGACCGCAGAACACTGAAGCTTTCTTT. As protein: CASSWGPQNTEAFF.

J is TRBJ2-3 and V is TRBV6-1; tentatively, D is TRBD1 (5 bases). Deletions cut 10 bases from V and 4 bases from J, with 18 bases between. This CDR3 region has 14 residues. Per germline, CDR1 MNHNS and CDR2 SASEGT. CDR3 sequence (DNA): TGTGCCACAACGACAGTTATGAATGCAGATACGCAGTATTTT. Protein product: CATTTVMNADTQYF.